A selection of T cell receptor beta chains follows, all from one sample in a study of vaccination and CD4 T cells after COVID-19. No cognate antigen is known for these TCRs. One entry per CDR3 protein results from TCRdb running MiXCR on the PCR reads. The top ten clones hold around 10% of a sample with 19,000 or so distinct CDR3 sequences, 50% to 65% of them seen once. The sequenced sample was CD4+ T cells from blood, cultured in vitro. The receptors originated from a human donor who had recovered from COVID-19. The CDR3 runs from the conserved cysteine through the conserved F or W. The D gene is left open where the match is weak. Size values are once, few and many counts, or a class for expanded clones, and some rows have none.

TGTGCCAGCAGCTTACAGAGCGGGGGGACCCTTTTGTACTTC,CASSLQSGGTLLYF,TRBD2,TRBV7-2,.,TRBJ2-5
TGTGCCAGCAGTTTGGGACTAGCGGGCGGTGTCACAGATACGCAGTATTTT,CASSLGLAGGVTDTQYF,TRBD2,TRBV6-2/TRBV6-3,few,TRBJ2-3
TGTGCCAGCAGCTCCACAGTAACCACCGGGGAGCTGTTTTTT,CASSSTVTTGELFF,.,TRBV7-2,.,TRBJ2-2
TGTGCCAGCGGGAGGACAGACGGGGACACTGAAGCTTTCTTT,CASGRTDGDTEAFF,.,TRBV6-1,.,TRBJ1-1
TGCAGTGCTAGACCCGGCTTGGGCGAGCAGTACTTC,CSARPGLGEQYF,.,TRBV20-1,.,TRBJ2-7
TGCAGTGCTATTTTGAACAGGGATTCACCCCTCCACTTT,CSAILNRDSPLHF,.,TRBV20-1,few,TRBJ1-6
TGTGCCAGCAGAGCGGGACTAGCGGGAGTTCGCTCCTACAATGAGCAGTTCTTC,CASRAGLAGVRSYNEQFF,TRBD2,TRBV2,.,TRBJ2-1
TGTGCCAGCAGCTTTCACGGGGGGGCCGCTATTTCTGATACGCAGTATTTT,CASSFHGGAAISDTQYF,TRBD2,TRBV7-2,.,TRBJ2-3
TGTGCCACCAGCAGGGTTCTAAATAGCAATCAGCCCCAGCATTTT,CATSRVLNSNQPQHF,.,TRBV15,few,TRBJ1-5
TGCGCCAGCAGTCTCGGGGACCGGGACCTAGAAGGTGGCTACACCTTC,CASSLGDRDLEGGYTF,.,TRBV5-1,.,TRBJ1-2